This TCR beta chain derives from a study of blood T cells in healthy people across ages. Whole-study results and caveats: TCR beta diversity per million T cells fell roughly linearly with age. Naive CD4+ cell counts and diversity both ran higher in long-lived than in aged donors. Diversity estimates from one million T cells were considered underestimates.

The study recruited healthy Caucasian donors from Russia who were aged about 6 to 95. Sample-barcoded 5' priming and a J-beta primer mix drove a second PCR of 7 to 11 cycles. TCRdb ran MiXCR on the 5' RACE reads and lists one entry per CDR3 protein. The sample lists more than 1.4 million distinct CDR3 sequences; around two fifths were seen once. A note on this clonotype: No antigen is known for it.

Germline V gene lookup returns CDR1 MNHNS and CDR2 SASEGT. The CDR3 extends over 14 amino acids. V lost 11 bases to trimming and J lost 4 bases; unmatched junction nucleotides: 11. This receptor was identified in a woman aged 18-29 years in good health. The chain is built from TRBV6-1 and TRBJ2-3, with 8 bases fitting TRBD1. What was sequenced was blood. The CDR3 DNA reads TGTGCCTTCCAACGGGACAGGCGGGCAGATACGCAGTATTTT. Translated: CAFQRDRRADTQYF.